This T cell receptor (beta chain) was documented in a study of cytomegalovirus exposure and HLA in healthy donors. 13 Jbeta primers and 60 Vbeta primers were used for the PCR. Using immunoSEQ multiplex PCR, the repertoire was profiled, and TCRdb retains in-frame clones only, with some absent. Among about 150,000 clones listed, over 80% were seen once. The CDR3 totals 17 residues. V trimming: 5 bases; J trimming: 5 bases; junction bases outside the gene matches: 15. The germline gives CDR1 MDHEN, CDR2 SYDVKM. The clonotype comes from a young woman in good health and CMV-seronegative. The chain recombines TRBV28 with TRBJ2-5; 9 nucleotides align to TRBD1. The sequencing sample was made of PBMCs. The CDR3 DNA reads as TGTGCCAGCAGTCCGAGTCCCGGGACAGGGTTCGGGGAGACCCAGTACTTC. Translation gives CASSPSPGTGFGETQYF.